This TCR beta chain was captured in a study of blood T cell repertoires in COVID-19 (dated by TCRdb to the early 2020s). About the full investigation: Collaborator samples came from the United States, Italy and Spain and covered acute and convalescent phases of COVID-19. The prospective study material was composed of cDNA or gDNA derived from T cells, B-cell-depleted T cells, or PBMCs. Subjects who had been exposed to COVID-19, were actively infected with it, or had recovered from it provided the deeply sampled blood TCRbeta repertoires that made up the dataset. A freely available public database, intended as a resource for researchers studying the immune response to SARS-CoV-2, is where the repertoires were released. Samples came from the ongoing ImmuneRACE study (first 160 participants) plus 1,254 subjects from 6 global collaborators. Nearly every sample came with metadata listing a de-identified subject ID, COVID-19 status, age in years and sex. HLA class I and class II types, where available, came from metadata supplied by the sample provider rather than from assay-based typing.

V gives up 0 bases and J gives up 5 bases, and the segment between their germline ends measures 26 bases. CDR1 and CDR2 are drawn from the germline V gene: ENHRY, SYGVKD. The CDR3 has 19 amino acids, counting the end cysteine and phenylalanine. This entry keeps only the CDR3 DNA: 57 bases, framed from base 1. One collaborating source in Seattle enrolled patients while the patients were actively infected and followed the patients over time throughout the course of disease. Each collaborating institution followed its own protocols to collect whole blood in K2EDTA tubes. For TCRbeta analysis, collaborators shipped samples in one of three forms: frozen whole blood, isolated PBMCs, or DNA extracted from either of those sample types. Overall results and qualifications from the work: How much clinical and demographic metadata was included differed by source and by participant, and the metadata was provided uncurated.

TCRbeta CDR3 regions were amplified from genomic DNA using the immunoSEQ Assay, a bias-controlled multiplex PCR. The authors processed their data as follows. Nucleated cell counts per sample were estimated from amplification of reference gene primers within the assay. Sequence reads were collapsed and filtered to measure the absolute abundance of every unique TCRbeta CDR3 rearrangement. For each sample, productive Simpson clonality was calculated by taking the square root of Simpson's diversity index across productive rearrangements. TCRdb took this table from immuneACCESS and kept in-frame rearrangements with V and J called. Such tables lack part of the clones; where checked against another copy, unresolved V genes explain under half of the gap, and the rest is unexplained. V and J calls and clone size follow that table, whereas D and trimming were derived from the DNA. This sample holds roughly 170,000 clones; approximately 87% were observed only once. Around 13% of the sample is held by the ten biggest clonotypes.

About this clone itself: This receptor's antigen is unknown. No base quality values were provided; no much bigger clone lies one nucleotide off.

The receptor was isolated from a woman aged 70-85 years with COVID-19, enrolled during active disease. The sequencing input was peripheral blood. Recombination linked TRBV10-3 to TRBJ2-7; the D segment could be TRBD2, given 5 matching bases. For the CDR3, the sequence is CAISESRSQLGGREDEQYF. The bases are TGTGCCATCAGTGAGTCGAGAAGCCAACTGGGTGGGAGAGAAGACGAGCAGTACTTC.